The 14 T cell receptor beta chains in this list originate from one sample, sequenced in a study of glioma-infiltrating T cells after dendritic cell vaccination. Here immunoSEQ multiplex PCR was the method, and the copy in TCRdb shows in-frame clones only, minus some. The profile shows just under 100,000 clones, 65% to 85% of them singletons. Time point in this sample: after dendritic cell vaccination, including at tumor progression/relapse. Sequenced here: blood, sampled after dendritic cell vaccination. The receptors shown here come from a human donor with glioblastoma.

The chain recombines TRBV30 with TRBJ2-5; D not certain. Germline loops: CDR1 GTSNPN, CDR2 SVGIG (reference sequence). This CDR3 is 11 amino acids long. Trimming pared 0 bases from V and 5 bases from J, leaving 4 bases between. The CDR3 DNA reads TGTGCCTGGAGTGTTCGGGAGACCCAGTACTTC. Amino acids: CAWSVRETQYF.

The rearrangement links TRBV15 to TRBJ1-2; 9 nucleotides align to TRBD1. Germline assignment: CDR1 LNHNV and CDR2 YYDKDF (reference sequence). This CDR3 region has 14 residues. After removal of 3 bases from V and 8 bases from J, the junction contained 7 bases not matched to a gene. CDR3 in DNA: TGTGCCACCAGCAGGGGGCCAGACAGGGGGGGCTACACCTTC. This gives the protein CATSRGPDRGGYTF. Drawing the rest from reference TRBV15 and TRBJ1-2, the complete variable domain is DAMVIQNPRYQVTQFGKPVTLSCSQTLNHNVMYWYQQKSSQAPKLLFHYYDKDFNNEADTPDNFQSRRPNTSFCFLDIRSPGLGDTAMYLCATSRGPDRGGYTFGSGTRLTVV.

This clone has more than one count but fewer than ten. The chain uses TRBV7-9 and TRBJ2-1; 7 nucleotides agree with TRBD2. The V segment lost 7 bases and the J segment 6 bases; nucleotides outside the gene matches: 18. Germline CDR1 is SEHNR and CDR2 is FQNEAQ (reference sequence). This CDR3 contains 17 residues. CDR3 sequence reads: CASTSTAFAGVSNEQFF. The CDR3 bases are TGTGCCAGCACCTCTACTGCCTTCGCGGGAGTTAGCAATGAGCAGTTCTTC.

The rearrangement uses TRBV6-5 and TRBJ2-7; TRBD1 matches at 7 bases. The CDR3 has 15 amino acids. The germline gives CDR1 MNHEY, CDR2 SVGAGI. Trimming took 3 bases from V and 3 from J; bases not matched to a gene: 8. The CDR3 nucleotides read TGTGCCAGCAGTTATTTGGCAGGGGGTATCTACGAGCAGTACTTC. This translates into CASSYLAGGIYEQYF.

The chain combines TRBV20-1 with TRBJ2-1; no clear D. The length of the CDR3 is 11 residues. Trimming stripped 0 bases from V and 10 bases from J, with 7 bases between. Germline V gene lookup returns CDR1 DFQATT and CDR2 SNEGSKA (reference sequence). The CDR3 spells CSARELTEQFF. The CDR3 DNA sequence: TGCAGTGCTAGAGAGCTTACAGAGCAGTTCTTC.

The sample holds one count of this clone. This chain links TRBV29-1 with TRBJ2-1, with a possible D match to TRBD2 (6 bases). V was clipped by 5 bases and J by 12 bases, with 23 bases between them. The CDR3 runs 14 residues. CDR1 and CDR2 from the germline V gene are SQVTM and ANQGSEA. The CDR3 region is CSVSISSEALGQFF. CDR3 DNA sequence: TGCAGCGTTTCGATTTCTAGCGAGGCTTTGGGGCAGTTCTTC.

This clone was seen a few times. This may be a read error: a much more frequent sequence differs by one nucleotide. The gene calls are TRBV5-4 and TRBJ2-7; 14 bases map to TRBD2. Unmatched junction bases numbered 2, after V lost 4 bases and J lost 5 bases. Per the germline V gene, CDR1 is SGHNT and CDR2 is YYREEE (reference sequence). The CDR3 totals 14 residues. Here the CDR3 reads CASSPTSGRDEQYF. The CDR3 DNA sequence: TGTGCCAGCAGCCCGACTAGCGGGAGGGACGAGCAGTACTTC.

This sequence joins TRBV28 and TRBJ2-2; the match to TRBD1 covers 9 bases. V dropped 5 bases and J dropped 6; count of bases not matched to a gene: 16. This CDR3 contains 18 residues. Germline values: CDR1 MDHEN, CDR2 SYDVKM. The CDR3 loop reads CASSPPTGTGLIAGELFF. CDR3 DNA: TGTGCCAGCAGTCCCCCAACCGGGACAGGGCTTATTGCCGGGGAGCTGTTTTTT.

The CDR3: CATYGGGSYEQYF. CDR3 coding DNA: TGTGCCACATACGGCGGCGGCTCCTACGAGCAGTACTTC. The V gene is TRBV28, the J gene TRBJ2-7, with D hard to call. Trimming took off 10 bases at V and 0 bases at J, with 13 bases between the two ends. The V gene's germline CDR1 is MDHEN and CDR2 SYDVKM. The CDR3 spans 13 residues.

This chain connects TRBV30 to TRBJ2-6, with D possibly TRBD1 on 6 matching bases. Germline V gives CDR1 GTSNPN, CDR2 SVGIG (reference sequence). Trimming removed 5 bases at V and 2 bases at J, with 10 bases between. The CDR3 is made up of 14 amino acids. CDR3 DNA: TGTGCCTGGGATTCAGGGGCTGGGGCCAACGTCCTGACTTTC. As protein: CAWDSGAGANVLTF. Full variable domain (remainder filled in from reference TRBV30 and TRBJ2-6): SQTIHQWPATLVQPVGSPLSLECTVEGTSNPNLYWYRQAAGRGLQLLFYSVGIGQISSEVPQNLSASRPQDRQFILSSKKLLLSDSGFYLCAWDSGAGANVLTFGAGSRLTVL.

The chain employs TRBV9 and TRBJ1-4; TRBD1 aligns across 10 bases. Trimming at V came to 4 bases and at J to 5 bases, leaving 8 bases not matched to a gene. The CDR3 sequence is 16 residues long. Looked up from germline, CDR1 is SGDLS and CDR2 is YYNGEE. In nucleotides, the CDR3 is TGTGCCAGCAGCCACCGGGACAGGGGAAGCAATGAAAAACTGTTTTTT. Its protein product is CASSHRDRGSNEKLFF.

This clone has only a few counts. The chain links TRBV27 to TRBJ2-1; 7 nucleotides align to TRBD2. Losses at the gene ends were 7 bases for V and 3 bases for J; bases not matched to a gene: 12. Germline V CDR1 and CDR2: MNHEY, SMNVEV (reference sequence). This CDR3 contains 16 residues. This CDR3 reads CASKPEAGTIYNEQFF. The CDR3 region has the DNA TGTGCCAGCAAGCCAGAGGCAGGGACTATCTACAATGAGCAGTTCTTC.

The chain uses TRBV27 and TRBJ2-7; D is possibly TRBD2 (7 bases). V was pared by 4 bases and J by 6 bases, with 22 bases between. CDR1 and CDR2 (germline): MNHEY, SMNVEV (reference sequence). CDR3 length: 16 residues. The CDR3, as DNA: TGTGCCAGCAGTTCAGGTAGGGGGGGAACCTCGCCCGAGCAGTACTTC. The encoded protein is CASSSGRGGTSPEQYF.

The chain couples TRBV27 to TRBJ2-1, with D possibly matching TRBD2 (6 bases). Trimming took 8 bases from V and 6 from J, leaving 17 bases between them. Germline CDR1 reads MNHEY; CDR2 reads SMNVEV (reference sequence). This CDR3 is built from 14 residues. CDR3 nucleotide sequence: TGTGCCAGCTCGGGGCGGGGCCGAGGCAATGAGCAGTTCTTC. It yields the protein CASSGRGRGNEQFF.